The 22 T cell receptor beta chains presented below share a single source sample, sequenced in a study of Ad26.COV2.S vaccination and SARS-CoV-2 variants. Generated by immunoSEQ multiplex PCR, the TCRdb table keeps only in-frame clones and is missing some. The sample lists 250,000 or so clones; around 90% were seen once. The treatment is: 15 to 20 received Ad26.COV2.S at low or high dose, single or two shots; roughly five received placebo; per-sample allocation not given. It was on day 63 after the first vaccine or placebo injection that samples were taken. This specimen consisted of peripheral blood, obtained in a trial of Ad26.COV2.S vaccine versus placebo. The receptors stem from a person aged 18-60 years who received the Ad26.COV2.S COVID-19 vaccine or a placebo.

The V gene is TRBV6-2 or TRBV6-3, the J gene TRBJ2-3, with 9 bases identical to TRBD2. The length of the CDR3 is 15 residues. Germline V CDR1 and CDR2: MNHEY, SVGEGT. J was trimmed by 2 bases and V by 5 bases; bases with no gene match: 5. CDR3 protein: CASSTGTSNTDTQYF. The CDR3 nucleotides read TGTGCCAGCAGTACCGGGACTAGCAACACAGATACGCAGTATTTT.

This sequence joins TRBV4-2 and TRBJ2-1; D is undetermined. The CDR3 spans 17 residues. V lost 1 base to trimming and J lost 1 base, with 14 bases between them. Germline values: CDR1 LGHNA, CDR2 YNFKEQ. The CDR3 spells CASSQAQSRWSYNEQFF. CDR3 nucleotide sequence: TGTGCCAGCAGCCAAGCTCAGTCCCGTTGGTCCTACAATGAGCAGTTCTTC.

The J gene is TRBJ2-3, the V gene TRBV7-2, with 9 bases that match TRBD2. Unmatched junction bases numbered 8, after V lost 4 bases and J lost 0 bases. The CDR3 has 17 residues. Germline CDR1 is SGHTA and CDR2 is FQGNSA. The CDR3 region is CASSSRRTSGSTDTQYF. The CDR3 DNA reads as TGTGCCAGCAGCTCCCGGAGAACTAGCGGGAGCACAGATACGCAGTATTTT.

CDR3 sequence reads: CASSEILANYGYTF. CDR3 nucleotide sequence: TGTGCCAGCAGTGAAATCTTAGCTAACTATGGCTACACCTTC. V gene TRBV2 combines with J gene TRBJ1-2, with unresolved D. Trimming took 2 bases from V and 0 from J, leaving 7 bases between them. Per the germline V gene, CDR1 is SNHLY and CDR2 is FYNNEI. The CDR3 length is 14 residues.

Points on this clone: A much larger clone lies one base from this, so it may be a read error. DNA of the CDR3: TGTGCCAGCAGCTTAGGAGGAGGGAATCAGCCCCAGCATTTT. Amino acids: CASSLGGGNQPQHF. This chain uses TRBV7-6 with TRBJ1-5, with D uncertain. Trimming took 1 base from V and 4 from J, leaving 8 bases between them. This CDR3 contains 14 residues. Germline V gives CDR1 SGHVS, CDR2 FNYEAQ.

The CDR3: CAWSPGRGGAETQYF. CDR3 coding DNA: TGTGCCTGGAGTCCTGGGAGAGGGGGCGCCGAGACCCAGTACTTC. The chain couples TRBV30 to TRBJ2-5, with 7 nucleotides matching TRBD1. Germline assignment: CDR1 GTSNPN and CDR2 SVGIG (reference sequence). After removal of 2 bases from V and 5 bases from J, the junction contained 11 bases not matched to a gene. This CDR3 is 15 amino acids long.

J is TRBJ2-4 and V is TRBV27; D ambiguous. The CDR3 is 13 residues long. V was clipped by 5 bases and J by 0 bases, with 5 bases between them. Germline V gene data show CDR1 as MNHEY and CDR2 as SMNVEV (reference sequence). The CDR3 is CASSPLAKNIQYF. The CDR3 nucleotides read TGTGCCAGCAGTCCACTAGCCAAAAACATTCAGTACTTC.

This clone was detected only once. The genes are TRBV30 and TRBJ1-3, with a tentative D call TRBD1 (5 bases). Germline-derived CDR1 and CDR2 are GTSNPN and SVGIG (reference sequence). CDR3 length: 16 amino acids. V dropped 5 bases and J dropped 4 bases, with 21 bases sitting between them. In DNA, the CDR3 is TGTGCCTGGTGGAACCGGGGCAGTTTTTCCGGAAACACCATATATTTT. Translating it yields CAWWNRGSFSGNTIYF.

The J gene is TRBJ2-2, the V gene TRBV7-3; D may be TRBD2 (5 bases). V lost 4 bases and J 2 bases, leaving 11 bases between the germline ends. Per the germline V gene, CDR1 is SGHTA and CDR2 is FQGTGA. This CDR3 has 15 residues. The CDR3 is CASSSREFNTGELFF. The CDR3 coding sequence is TGTGCCAGCAGCTCACGGGAATTTAACACCGGGGAGCTGTTTTTT.

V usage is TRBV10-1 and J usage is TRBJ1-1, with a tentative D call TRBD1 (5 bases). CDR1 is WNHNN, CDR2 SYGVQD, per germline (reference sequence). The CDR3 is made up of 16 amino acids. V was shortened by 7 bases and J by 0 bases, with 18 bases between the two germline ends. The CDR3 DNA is TGCGCCAGCATCATGAGGATCAGGGTCATGAACACTGAAGCTTTCTTT. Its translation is CASIMRIRVMNTEAFF.

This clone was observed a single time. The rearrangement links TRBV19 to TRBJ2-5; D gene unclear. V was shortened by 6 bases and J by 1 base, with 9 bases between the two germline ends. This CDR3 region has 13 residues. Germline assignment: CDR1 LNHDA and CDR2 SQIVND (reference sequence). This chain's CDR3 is CASSYFFQETQYF. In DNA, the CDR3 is TGTGCCAGTAGCTACTTCTTCCAAGAGACCCAGTACTTC.

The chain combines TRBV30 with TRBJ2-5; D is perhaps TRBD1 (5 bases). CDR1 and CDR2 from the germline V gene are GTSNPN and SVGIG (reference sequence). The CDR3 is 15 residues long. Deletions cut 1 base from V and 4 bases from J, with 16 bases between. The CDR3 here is CAWSGTWGERETQYF. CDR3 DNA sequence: TGTGCCTGGAGTGGTACGTGGGGCGAGCGAGAGACCCAGTACTTC.

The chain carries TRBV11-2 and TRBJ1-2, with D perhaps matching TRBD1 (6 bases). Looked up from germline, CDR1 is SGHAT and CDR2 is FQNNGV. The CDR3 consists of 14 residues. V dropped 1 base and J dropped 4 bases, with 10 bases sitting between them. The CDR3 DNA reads TGTGCCAGCAGCTTAGCGGGACACTTCTATGGCTACACCTTC. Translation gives CASSLAGHFYGYTF.

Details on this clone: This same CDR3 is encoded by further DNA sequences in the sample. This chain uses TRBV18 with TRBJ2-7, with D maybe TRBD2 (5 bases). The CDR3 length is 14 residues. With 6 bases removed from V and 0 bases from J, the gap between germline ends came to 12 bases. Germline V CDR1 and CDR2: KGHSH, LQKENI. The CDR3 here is CASSRGSSSYEQYV. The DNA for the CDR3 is TGTGCCAGCTCCCGGGGTTCCAGCTCCTACGAGCAGTACGTC.

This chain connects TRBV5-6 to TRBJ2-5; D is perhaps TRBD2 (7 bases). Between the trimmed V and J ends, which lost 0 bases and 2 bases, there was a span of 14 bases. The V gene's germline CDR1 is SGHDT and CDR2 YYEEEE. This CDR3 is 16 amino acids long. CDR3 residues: CASSLGSGRGQETQYF. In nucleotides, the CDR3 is TGTGCCAGCAGCTTGGGATCGGGGAGGGGGCAAGAGACCCAGTACTTC.

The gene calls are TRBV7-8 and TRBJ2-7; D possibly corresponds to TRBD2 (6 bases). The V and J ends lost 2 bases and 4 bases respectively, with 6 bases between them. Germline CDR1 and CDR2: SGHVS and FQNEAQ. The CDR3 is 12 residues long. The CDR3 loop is CASSLRGYEQYV. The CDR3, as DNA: TGTGCCAGCAGCTTACGGGGGTACGAGCAGTACGTC.

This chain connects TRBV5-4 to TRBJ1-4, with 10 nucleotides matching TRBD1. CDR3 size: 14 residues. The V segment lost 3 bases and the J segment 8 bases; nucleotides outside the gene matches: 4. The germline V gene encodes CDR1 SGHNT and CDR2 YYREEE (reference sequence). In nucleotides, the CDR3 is TGTGCCAGCAGCTCGGGACAGGGGAGAGAAAAACTGTTTTTT. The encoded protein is CASSSGQGREKLFF. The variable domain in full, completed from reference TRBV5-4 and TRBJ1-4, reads ETGVTQSPTHLIKTRGQQVTLRCSSQSGHNTVSWYQQALGQGPQFIFQYYREEENGRGNFPPRFSGLQFPNYSSELNVNALELDDSALYLCASSSGQGREKLFFGSGTQLSVL.

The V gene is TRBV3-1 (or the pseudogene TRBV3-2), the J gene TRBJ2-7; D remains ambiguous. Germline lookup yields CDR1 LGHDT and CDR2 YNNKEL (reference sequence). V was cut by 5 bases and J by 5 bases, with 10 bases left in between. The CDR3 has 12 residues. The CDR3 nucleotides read TGTGCCAGCAGCTTCACGGTAGACGAGCAGTACTTC. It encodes CASSFTVDEQYF.

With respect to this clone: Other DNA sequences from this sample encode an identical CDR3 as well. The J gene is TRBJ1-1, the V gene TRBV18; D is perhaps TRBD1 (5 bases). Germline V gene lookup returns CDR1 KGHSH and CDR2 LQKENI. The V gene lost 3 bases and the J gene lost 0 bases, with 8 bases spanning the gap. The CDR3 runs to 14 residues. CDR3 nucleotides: TGTGCCAGCTCACCGCCGGGGCTGAACACTGAAGCTTTCTTT. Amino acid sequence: CASSPPGLNTEAFF.

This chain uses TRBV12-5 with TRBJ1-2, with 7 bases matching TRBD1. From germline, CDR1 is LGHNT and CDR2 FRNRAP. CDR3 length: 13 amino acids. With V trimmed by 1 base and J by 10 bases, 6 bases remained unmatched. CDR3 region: CASGLGRGIAYTF. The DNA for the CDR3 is TGTGCTAGTGGTTTGGGCAGGGGGATTGCCTACACCTTC.

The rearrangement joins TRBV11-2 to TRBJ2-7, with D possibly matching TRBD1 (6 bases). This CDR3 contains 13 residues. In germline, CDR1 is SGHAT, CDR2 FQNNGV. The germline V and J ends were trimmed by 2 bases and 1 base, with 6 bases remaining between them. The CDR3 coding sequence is TGTGCCAGCAGCTTAAGGGGGTCCTACGAGCAGTACGTC. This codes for CASSLRGSYEQYV.

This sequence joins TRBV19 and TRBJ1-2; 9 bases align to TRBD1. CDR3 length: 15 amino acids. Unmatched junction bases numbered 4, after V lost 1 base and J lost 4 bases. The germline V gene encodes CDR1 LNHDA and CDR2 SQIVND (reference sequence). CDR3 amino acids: CASSIVGQGGYGYTF. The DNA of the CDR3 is TGTGCCAGTAGTATAGTGGGACAGGGAGGCTATGGCTACACCTTC.